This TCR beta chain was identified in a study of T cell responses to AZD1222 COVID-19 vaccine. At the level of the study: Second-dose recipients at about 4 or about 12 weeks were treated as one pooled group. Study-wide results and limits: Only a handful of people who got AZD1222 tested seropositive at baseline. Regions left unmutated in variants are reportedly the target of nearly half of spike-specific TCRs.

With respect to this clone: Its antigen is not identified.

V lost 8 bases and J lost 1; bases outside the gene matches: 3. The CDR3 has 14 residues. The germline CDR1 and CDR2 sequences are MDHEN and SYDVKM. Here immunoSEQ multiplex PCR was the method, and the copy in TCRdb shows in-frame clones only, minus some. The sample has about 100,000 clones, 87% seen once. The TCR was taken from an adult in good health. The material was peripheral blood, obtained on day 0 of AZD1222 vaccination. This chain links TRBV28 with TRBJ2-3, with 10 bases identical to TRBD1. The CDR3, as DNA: TGTGCCAGCCGGACAGGGGGTGGCACAGATACGCAGTATTTT. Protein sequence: CASRTGGGTDTQYF.